Included here is one T cell receptor (beta chain) sequence, with context. Looked up from germline, CDR1 is SGHRS and CDR2 is YFSETQ. The CDR3 contains 16 residues. J was trimmed by 4 bases and V by 4 bases; bases with no gene match: 6. The record originates from a study of blood T cell repertoires in COVID-19. Study-wide context: The cDNA or gDNA used as material had been derived from T cells, B-cell-depleted T cells, or PBMCs.

In the original workflow: Amplification of reference gene primers was used by the study to estimate nucleated cell counts. TCRdb's copy holds only in-frame clones and misses some; the assay was immunoSEQ multiplex PCR. V and J calls and clone size are given by that table; D and trimming were obtained from the DNA. The sample lists 150,000 to 200,000 clones, around 83% occurring once. The receptor was derived from a man between 18 and 29 years old with acute or convalescent COVID-19. Sequences were obtained from peripheral blood. V usage is TRBV5-1 and J usage is TRBJ2-2, with 11 bases matching TRBD1. This CDR3 is CASSAGQGVPTGELFF. The DNA of the CDR3 is TGCGCCAGCAGCGCGGGACAGGGGGTACCCACCGGGGAGCTGTTTTTT.